This TCR beta chain was sequenced for a study of cytomegalovirus exposure and HLA in healthy donors. PCR primers comprised 60 Vbeta and 13 Jbeta primers. TCRdb keeps only in-frame clones here, not all; method: immunoSEQ multiplex PCR. The table shows some 200,000 clones, with 76% occurring only once. The CDR3 covers 13 residues. V gave up 7 bases and J gave up 0 bases, with 11 bases separating them. Germline CDR1 and CDR2: SGHRS and YFSETQ. The source of this sequence is a man aged 18 to 35 in good health and CMV-seronegative. The chain recombines TRBV5-1 with TRBJ2-7; TRBD1 might be the D (5 bases). The sample comprised PBMCs. The CDR3 sequence: CASRQQSSYEQYF. Here the CDR3 DNA reads TGCGCCAGCCGACAGCAAAGCTCCTACGAGCAGTACTTC.